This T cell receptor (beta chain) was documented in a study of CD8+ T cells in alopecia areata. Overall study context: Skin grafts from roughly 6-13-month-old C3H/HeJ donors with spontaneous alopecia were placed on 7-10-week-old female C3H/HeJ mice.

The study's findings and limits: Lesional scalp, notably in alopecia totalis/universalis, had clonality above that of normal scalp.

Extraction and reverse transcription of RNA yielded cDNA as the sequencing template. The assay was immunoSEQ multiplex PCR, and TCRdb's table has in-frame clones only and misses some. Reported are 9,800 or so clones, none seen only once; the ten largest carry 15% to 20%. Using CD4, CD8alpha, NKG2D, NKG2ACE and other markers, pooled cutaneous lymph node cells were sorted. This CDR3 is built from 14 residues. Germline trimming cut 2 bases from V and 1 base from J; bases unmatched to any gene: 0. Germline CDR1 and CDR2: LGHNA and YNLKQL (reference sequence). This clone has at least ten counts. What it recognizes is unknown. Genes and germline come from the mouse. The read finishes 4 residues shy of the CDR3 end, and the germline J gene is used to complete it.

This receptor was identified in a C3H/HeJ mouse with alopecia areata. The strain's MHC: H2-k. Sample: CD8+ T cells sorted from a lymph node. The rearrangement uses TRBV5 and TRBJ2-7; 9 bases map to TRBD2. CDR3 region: CASSQTGGSYEQYF. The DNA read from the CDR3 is TGTGCCAGCAGCCAAACTGGGGGGTCCTAT.